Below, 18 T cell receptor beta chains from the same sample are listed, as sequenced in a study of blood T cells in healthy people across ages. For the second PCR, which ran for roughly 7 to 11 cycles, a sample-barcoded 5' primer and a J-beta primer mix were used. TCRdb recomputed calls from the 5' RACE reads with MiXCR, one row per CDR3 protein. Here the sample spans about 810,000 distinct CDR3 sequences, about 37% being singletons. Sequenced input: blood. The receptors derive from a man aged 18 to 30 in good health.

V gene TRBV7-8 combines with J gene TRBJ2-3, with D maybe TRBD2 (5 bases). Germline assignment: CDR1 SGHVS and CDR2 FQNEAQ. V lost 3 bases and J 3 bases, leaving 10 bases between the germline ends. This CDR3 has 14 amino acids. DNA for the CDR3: TGTGCCAGCAGCTTCCCCGGGGAAACAGATACGCAGTATTTT. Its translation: CASSFPGETDTQYF.

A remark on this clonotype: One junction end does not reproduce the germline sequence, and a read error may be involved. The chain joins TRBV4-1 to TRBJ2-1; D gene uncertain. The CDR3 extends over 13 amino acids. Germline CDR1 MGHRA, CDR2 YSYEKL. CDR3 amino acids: CASRHTGNNEQFF. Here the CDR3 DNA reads TGCGCCAGCCGCCACACGGGCAACAATGAGCAGTTCTTC.

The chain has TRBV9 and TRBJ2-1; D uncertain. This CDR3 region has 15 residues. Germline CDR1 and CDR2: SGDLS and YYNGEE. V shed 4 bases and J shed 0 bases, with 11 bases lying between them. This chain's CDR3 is CASSSKAASYNEQFF. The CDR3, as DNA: TGTGCCAGCAGCTCGAAGGCGGCCTCCTACAATGAGCAGTTCTTC. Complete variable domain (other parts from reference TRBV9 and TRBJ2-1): DSGVTQTPKHLITATGQRVTLRCSPRSGDLSVYWYQQSLDQGLQFLIQYYNGEERAKGNILERFSAQQFPDLHSELNLSSLELGDSALYFCASSSKAASYNEQFFGPGTRLTVL.

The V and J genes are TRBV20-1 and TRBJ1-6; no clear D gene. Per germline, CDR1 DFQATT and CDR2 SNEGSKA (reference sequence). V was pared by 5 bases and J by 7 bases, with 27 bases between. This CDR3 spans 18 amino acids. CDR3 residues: CSAGGMFLSQDTNSPLHF. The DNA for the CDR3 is TGCAGTGCTGGAGGGATGTTCCTGAGCCAAGACACAAATTCACCCCTCCACTTT.

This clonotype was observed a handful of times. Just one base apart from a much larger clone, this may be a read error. DNA of the CDR3: TGTGCCAGCAGCTTAGGACAGATCTCCTACAATGAGCAGTACTTC. This gives the protein CASSLGQISYNEQYF. The chain uses TRBV7-2 and TRBJ2-1; D possibly corresponds to TRBD1 (5 bases). The DNA end is a closer match to TRBJ2-7, so the J assignment may be wrong. This CDR3 region has 15 residues. The germline V gene encodes CDR1 SGHTA and CDR2 FQGNSA.

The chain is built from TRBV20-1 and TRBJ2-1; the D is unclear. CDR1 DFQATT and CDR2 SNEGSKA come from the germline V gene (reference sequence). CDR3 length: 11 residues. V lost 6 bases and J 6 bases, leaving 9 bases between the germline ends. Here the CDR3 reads CSAYGPNEQFF. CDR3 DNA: TGCAGTGCCTACGGGCCCAATGAGCAGTTCTTC.

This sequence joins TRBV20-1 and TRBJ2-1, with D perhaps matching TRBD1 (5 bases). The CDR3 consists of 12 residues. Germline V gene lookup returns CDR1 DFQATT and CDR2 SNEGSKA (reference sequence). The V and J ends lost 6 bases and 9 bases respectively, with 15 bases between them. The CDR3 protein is CSATDGHSEQFF. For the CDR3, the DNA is TGCAGTGCCACGGACGGACACAGTGAGCAGTTCTTC.

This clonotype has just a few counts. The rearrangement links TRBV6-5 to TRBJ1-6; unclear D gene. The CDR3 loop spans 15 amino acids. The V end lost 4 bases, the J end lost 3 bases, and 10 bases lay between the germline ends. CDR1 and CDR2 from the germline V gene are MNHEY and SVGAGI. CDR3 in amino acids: CASSLDSHYNSPLHF. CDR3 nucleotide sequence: TGTGCCAGCAGTTTGGACTCGCACTATAATTCACCCCTCCACTTT.

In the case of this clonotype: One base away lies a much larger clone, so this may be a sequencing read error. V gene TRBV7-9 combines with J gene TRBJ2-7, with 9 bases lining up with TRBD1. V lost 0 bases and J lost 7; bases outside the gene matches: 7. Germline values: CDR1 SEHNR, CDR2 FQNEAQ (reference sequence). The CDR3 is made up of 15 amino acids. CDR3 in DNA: TGTGCCAGCAGCTTAGCGGGACAGGGCTTCAATGAGCAGTACTTC. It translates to CASSLAGQGFNEQYF.

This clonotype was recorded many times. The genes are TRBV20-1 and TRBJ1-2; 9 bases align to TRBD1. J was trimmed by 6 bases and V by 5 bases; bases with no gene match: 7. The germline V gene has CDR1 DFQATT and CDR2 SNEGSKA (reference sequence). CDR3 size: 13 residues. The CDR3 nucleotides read TGCAGTGCTGTTGCCACAGGGGGCGATGGCTACACCTTC. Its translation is CSAVATGGDGYTF.

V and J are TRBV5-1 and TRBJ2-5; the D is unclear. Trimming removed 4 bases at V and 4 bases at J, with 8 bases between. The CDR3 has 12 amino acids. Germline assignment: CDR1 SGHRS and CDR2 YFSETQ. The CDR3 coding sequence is TGCGCCAGCAGCCAACACACAGAGACCCAGTACTTC. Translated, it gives CASSQHTETQYF. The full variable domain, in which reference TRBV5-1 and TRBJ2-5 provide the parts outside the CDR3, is KAGVTQTPRYLIKTRGQQVTLSCSPISGHRSVSWYQQTPGQGLQFLFEYFSETQRNKGNFPGRFSGRQFSNSRSEMNVSTLELGDSALYLCASSQHTETQYFGPGTRLLVL.

DNA for the CDR3: TGTGCCAGCAGTGACAGGCCTTTAGAAAAACTGTTTTTT. Translating gives CASSDRPLEKLFF. The chain is built from TRBV6-6 and TRBJ1-4; weak D call: TRBD1 (6 bases). V dropped 5 bases and J dropped 8 bases, with 12 bases sitting between them. This CDR3 has 13 amino acids. The germline gives CDR1 MNHNY, CDR2 SVGAGI (reference sequence).

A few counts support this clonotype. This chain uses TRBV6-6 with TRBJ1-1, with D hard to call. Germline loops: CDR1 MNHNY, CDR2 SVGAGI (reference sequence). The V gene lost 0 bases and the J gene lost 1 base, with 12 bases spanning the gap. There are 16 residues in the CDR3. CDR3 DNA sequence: TGTGCCAGCAGTTACTCGATTATTTTGGCGAACACTGAAGCTTTCTTT. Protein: CASSYSIILANTEAFF.

The CDR3, as DNA: TGTGCCAGCAGCGGCCGGTTTGGGCTGGCCTACAATGAGCAGTACTTC. It is translated as CASSGRFGLAYNEQYF. The gene calls are TRBV7-9 and TRBJ2-7; D is unresolved. Germline V gives CDR1 SEHNR, CDR2 FQNEAQ (reference sequence). Trimming removed 5 bases from V and 7 bases from J, with 24 bases in between. The CDR3 runs to 16 residues.

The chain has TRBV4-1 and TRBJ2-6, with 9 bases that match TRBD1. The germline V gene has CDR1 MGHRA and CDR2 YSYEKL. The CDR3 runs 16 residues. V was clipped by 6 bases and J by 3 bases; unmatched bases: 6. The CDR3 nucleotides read TGCGCCAGCAGTTCGACAGGGGGGAGTGGGGCCAACGTCCTGACTTTC. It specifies CASSSTGGSGANVLTF.

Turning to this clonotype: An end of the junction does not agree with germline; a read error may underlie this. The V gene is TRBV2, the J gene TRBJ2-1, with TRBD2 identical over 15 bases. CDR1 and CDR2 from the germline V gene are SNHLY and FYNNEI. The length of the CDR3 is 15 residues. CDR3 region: CVSRRTSGGAYEQFF. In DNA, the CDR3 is TGTGTCAGCAGGAGGACTAGCGGGGGGGCTTATGAGCAGTTCTTC.

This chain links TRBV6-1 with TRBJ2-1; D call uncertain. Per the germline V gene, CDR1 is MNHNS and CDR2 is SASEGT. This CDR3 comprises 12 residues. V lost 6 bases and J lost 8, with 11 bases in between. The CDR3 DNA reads TGTGCCAGCAGGGGAAGTTTTTATGAGCAGTTCTTC. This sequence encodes CASRGSFYEQFF.

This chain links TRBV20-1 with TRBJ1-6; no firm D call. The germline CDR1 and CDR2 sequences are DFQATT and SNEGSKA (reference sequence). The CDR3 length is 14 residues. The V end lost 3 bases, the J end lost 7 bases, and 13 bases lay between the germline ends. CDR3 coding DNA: TGCAGTGCTAGTCAAAGGACGGACAATTCACCCCTCCACTTT. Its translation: CSASQRTDNSPLHF.